This T cell receptor beta chain is from a study of blood T cell repertoires in COVID-19. The overall study: From T cells, B-cell-depleted T cells, or PBMCs came the material, which was cDNA or gDNA.

This table comes from immunoSEQ multiplex PCR, and its TCRdb copy is limited to in-frame clones, with some not included. The sample records about 100,000 clones, 79% being singletons. The CDR3 is 13 amino acids. The germline V and J ends were trimmed by 2 bases and 6 bases, with 8 bases remaining between them. The rearrangement links TRBV12-3 or TRBV12-4 to TRBJ1-5, with D hard to call. The TCR was taken from a woman aged 80 or over with active or convalescent COVID-19. Sequenced material: peripheral blood. For the CDR3, the DNA is TGTGCCAGCAGTTTAACCTCGGGTCAGCCCCAGCATTTT. Translated: CASSLTSGQPQHF.